This entry lists 27 T cell receptor beta chains sequenced from one sample in a study of shared clonotypes between healthy human individuals (dated by TCRdb to the early 2020s). Library preparation was by the immunoSEQ multiplex PCR assay. What TCRdb holds here is the immuneACCESS table cut down to in-frame rearrangements. Part of the clones is not present; checked against another copy, under half of the missing clones reflect an unresolved V gene, and the others are unexplained. The sample data list more than 2 million clones, and 90% to 95% of these were observed just once. Together, the top ten hold around 0.13% of the sample. Material: naive CD4+ T cells sorted from blood. In the paper's terms, the cell subset or site label means: CD45RA+ positively selected. The source is a man in his late teens or twenties in good health.

The V call is TRBV6-5, the J call TRBJ1-5, with TRBD1 identical over 7 bases. Germline trimming cut 0 bases from V and 5 bases from J; bases unmatched to any gene: 4. From germline, CDR1 is MNHEY and CDR2 SVGAGI. This CDR3 has 15 amino acids. This chain's CDR3 is CASSYSTGMDQPQHF. Here the CDR3 DNA reads TGTGCCAGCAGTTACTCGACAGGGATGGATCAGCCCCAGCATTTT.

This clone was seen a single time. The chain employs TRBV5-1 and TRBJ1-1; possible D gene TRBD1, 5 bases. Trimming removed 3 bases from V and 1 base from J, with 13 bases in between. Looked up from germline, CDR1 is SGHRS and CDR2 is YFSETQ. The CDR3 runs to 15 residues. CDR3 in DNA: TGCGCCAGCAGCTCGATCCCGGGACGGAACACTGAAGCTTTCTTT. Translated, it gives CASSSIPGRNTEAFF.

The gene calls are TRBV30 and TRBJ1-1; no clear D gene. Per the germline V gene, CDR1 is GTSNPN and CDR2 is SVGIG (reference sequence). The CDR3 length is 11 residues. V dropped 5 bases and J dropped 3 bases, with 7 bases sitting between them. The CDR3 loop reads CAWREYTEAFF. The CDR3 DNA reads TGTGCCTGGCGGGAATACACTGAAGCTTTCTTT. The full variable domain, in which reference TRBV30 and TRBJ1-1 provide the parts outside the CDR3, is SQTIHQWPATLVQPVGSPLSLECTVEGTSNPNLYWYRQAAGRGLQLLFYSVGIGQISSEVPQNLSASRPQDRQFILSSKKLLLSDSGFYLCAWREYTEAFFGQGTRLTVV.

With regard to this clone: Possible read error: a much larger clone is one base away. V usage is TRBV19 and J usage is TRBJ1-5; 7 bases match TRBD1. The CDR3 sequence is 14 residues long. The germline CDR1 and CDR2 sequences are LNHDA and SQIVND (reference sequence). The junction had 2 bases not matched to a gene; V was cut back by 1 base and J by 5 bases. The CDR3, as DNA: TGTGCCAGTAGTATAGGACAGGGTCATCAGCCCCAGCATTTT. Translation gives CASSIGQGHQPQHF.

This chain connects TRBV15 to TRBJ2-1, with D possibly matching TRBD2 (6 bases). The V and J ends lost 1 base and 8 bases respectively, with 9 bases between them. CDR1 and CDR2 from the germline V gene are LNHNV and YYDKDF (reference sequence). The CDR3 totals 13 residues. The CDR3 sequence: CATSRGLVYEQFF. For the CDR3, the DNA is TGTGCCACCAGCAGAGGACTAGTCTATGAGCAGTTCTTC.

The J gene is TRBJ1-3, the V gene TRBV5-1; 8 bases align to TRBD1. The CDR3 sequence is 16 residues long. V was clipped by 0 bases and J by 0 bases; unmatched bases: 2. CDR1 is SGHRS, CDR2 YFSETQ, per germline. This chain's CDR3 is CASSLGTGSSGNTIYF. DNA for the CDR3: TGCGCCAGCAGCTTGGGGACAGGGAGCTCTGGAAACACCATATATTTT.

CDR3 region: CASSLVGWTGKPGANVLTF. CDR3 coding DNA: TGTGCCAGCAGCTTAGTGGGTTGGACAGGCAAACCTGGGGCCAACGTCCTGACTTTC. The gene calls are TRBV7-8 and TRBJ2-6; 7 bases fit TRBD1. Germline CDR1 SGHVS, CDR2 FQNEAQ. Trimming at V came to 1 base and at J to 2 bases, leaving 11 bases not matched to a gene. The CDR3 sequence is 19 residues long.

V and J are TRBV30 and TRBJ2-2; D not certain. CDR1 and CDR2 from the germline V gene are GTSNPN and SVGIG (reference sequence). This CDR3 is 17 amino acids long. V lost 0 bases and J lost 0, with 14 bases in between. The CDR3 is CAWSVSKVGSNTGELFF. CDR3 nucleotides: TGTGCCTGGAGTGTATCTAAAGTGGGTTCGAACACCGGGGAGCTGTTTTTT. The whole variable domain, remainder taken from reference TRBV30 and TRBJ2-2, is SQTIHQWPATLVQPVGSPLSLECTVEGTSNPNLYWYRQAAGRGLQLLFYSVGIGQISSEVPQNLSASRPQDRQFILSSKKLLLSDSGFYLCAWSVSKVGSNTGELFFGEGSRLTVL.

CDR3 loop: CASSFRGDGTYGYTF. Here the CDR3 DNA reads TGTGCCAGCAGTTTCCGGGGGGACGGGACCTATGGCTACACCTTC. This rearrangement joins TRBV28 to TRBJ1-2; possibly TRBD1 for D (5 bases). The CDR3 length is 15 residues. Germline V CDR1 and CDR2: MDHEN, SYDVKM. Deletions cut 3 bases from V and 4 bases from J, with 15 bases between.

The rearrangement links TRBV28 to TRBJ2-3; 10 nucleotides line up with TRBD2. J lost 7 bases, V lost 1 base, and 2 bases had no gene match. Germline values: CDR1 MDHEN, CDR2 SYDVKM. The CDR3 consists of 14 residues. CDR3 residues: CASSLSSGGNTQYF. CDR3 bases: TGTGCCAGCAGTTTATCTAGCGGGGGTAATACGCAGTATTTT.

This chain links TRBV19 with TRBJ2-6; TRBD1 is a possible D gene (7 bases). V gave up 2 bases and J gave up 2 bases, with 13 bases separating them. Germline CDR1 LNHDA, CDR2 SQIVND (reference sequence). The CDR3 extends over 17 amino acids. CDR3 DNA sequence: TGTGCCAGTAGTATAAGAGGAGGGGGCGCTGGGGCCAACGTCCTGACTTTC. This codes for CASSIRGGGAGANVLTF.

The chain is built from TRBV11-2 and TRBJ1-4; TRBD1 is a possible D gene (5 bases). Trimming stripped 1 base from V and 8 bases from J, with 5 bases between. CDR1 SGHAT and CDR2 FQNNGV come from the germline V gene. The CDR3 spans 12 residues. The CDR3 DNA reads as TGTGCCAGCAGCTTAGGGACAGAAAAACTGTTTTTT. Translated: CASSLGTEKLFF.

The chain couples TRBV5-1 to TRBJ1-2; TRBD1 aligns across 7 bases. The V gene's germline CDR1 is SGHRS and CDR2 YFSETQ. The junction had 9 bases not matched to a gene; V was cut back by 4 bases and J by 6 bases. This CDR3 is built from 14 residues. The CDR3 protein is CASSPGTAGNGYTF. For the CDR3, the DNA is TGCGCCAGCAGCCCCGGGACAGCCGGCAATGGCTACACCTTC. The variable domain in full, with the rest retrieved from reference TRBV5-1 and TRBJ1-2, is KAGVTQTPRYLIKTRGQQVTLSCSPISGHRSVSWYQQTPGQGLQFLFEYFSETQRNKGNFPGRFSGRQFSNSRSEMNVSTLELGDSALYLCASSPGTAGNGYTFGSGTRLTVV.

This clone has only a few counts. The gene calls are TRBV19 and TRBJ1-6; TRBD1 agrees at 9 bases. Looked up from germline, CDR1 is LNHDA and CDR2 is SQIVND (reference sequence). J gave up 8 bases and V 5 bases, and 4 bases lay outside the gene matches. The CDR3 spans 14 residues. The CDR3 bases are TGTGCCAGTAGTGTGGGACAGGGAGATTCACCCCTCCACTTT. Translated, it gives CASSVGQGDSPLHF. Combining the CDR3 with reference TRBV19 and TRBJ1-6 gives the whole variable domain DGGITQSPKYLFRKEGQNVTLSCEQNLNHDAMYWYRQDPGQGLRLIYYSQIVNDFQKGDIAEGYSVSREKKESFPLTVTSAQKNPTAFYLCASSVGQGDSPLHFGNGTRLTVT.

The V call is TRBV9, the J call TRBJ1-2, with D maybe TRBD1 (5 bases). Trimming left V 0 bases short and J 6 bases short, with 12 bases between. The CDR3 spans 14 residues. Germline CDR1 and CDR2: SGDLS and YYNGEE. The CDR3 DNA sequence: TGTGCCAGCAGCGTAGGAGGAGGGGAGAATGGCTACACCTTC. Its translation: CASSVGGGENGYTF.

The rearrangement uses TRBV7-6 and TRBJ2-1; no clear D gene. CDR1 is SGHVS, CDR2 FNYEAQ, per germline. V dropped 3 bases and J dropped 6 bases, with 6 bases sitting between them. This CDR3 is built from 12 residues. CDR3 in amino acids: CASSFSGNEQFF. In nucleotides, the CDR3 is TGTGCCAGCAGCTTTTCAGGCAATGAGCAGTTCTTC.

The chain uses TRBV6-1 and TRBJ1-2, with D possibly being TRBD1 (5 bases). From germline, CDR1 is MNHNS and CDR2 SASEGT. The V gene lost 1 base and the J gene lost 4 bases, with 13 bases spanning the gap. The CDR3 runs to 15 residues. CDR3 bases: TGTGCCAGCAGTGAAGTTGGGGGGGGACTCTATGGCTACACCTTC. Amino acids: CASSEVGGGLYGYTF.

CDR3 in DNA: TGTGCCTGGAGTCTTTCAAGGGACACTGAAGCTTTCTTT. Translated: CAWSLSRDTEAFF. The chain has TRBV30 and TRBJ1-1; D gene ambiguous. The CDR3 extends over 13 amino acids. CDR1 and CDR2 from the germline V gene are GTSNPN and SVGIG (reference sequence). V was shortened by 2 bases and J by 3 bases, with 10 bases between the two germline ends.

The count of this clone is one. This rearrangement joins TRBV6-1 to TRBJ2-7; perhaps D is TRBD1 or TRBD2 (5 bases each). The V gene lost 5 bases and the J gene lost 6 bases, with 20 bases spanning the gap. Germline values: CDR1 MNHNS, CDR2 SASEGT. This CDR3 is built from 15 residues. The CDR3 coding sequence is TGTGCCAGCAGTCCTTCCGGGACGTTCAGGAGCGAGCAGTACTTC. Its protein is CASSPSGTFRSEQYF.

J is TRBJ2-1 and V is TRBV18; D perhaps matches TRBD2 (6 bases). The CDR3 is 13 amino acids. Trimming cost V 9 bases and J 7 bases, with 16 bases left between them. Germline V lookup: CDR1 KGHSH, CDR2 LQKENI. The CDR3 here is CASPPGVGNEQFF. CDR3 in DNA: TGTGCCAGTCCCCCGGGGGTCGGAAATGAGCAGTTCTTC. The full variable domain, in which reference TRBV18 and TRBJ2-1 provide the parts outside the CDR3, is NAGVMQNPRHLVRRRGQEARLRCSPMKGHSHVYWYRQLPEEGLKFMVYLQKENIIDESGMPKERFSAEFPKEGPSILRIQQVVRGDSAAYFCASPPGVGNEQFFGPGTRLTVL.

The CDR3 protein is CASSAGAGNQPQHF. DNA for the CDR3: TGCGCCAGCAGTGCAGGGGCAGGCAATCAGCCCCAGCATTTT. The rearrangement uses TRBV10-2 and TRBJ1-5; D perhaps matches TRBD1 (6 bases). CDR1 WSHSY and CDR2 SAAADI come from the germline V gene. Trimming shortened V by 4 bases and J by 2 bases, and 9 bases separated the two germline ends. The CDR3 extends over 14 amino acids.

The chain is built from TRBV12-5 and TRBJ2-1, with 7 bases lining up with TRBD2. Germline CDR1 and CDR2: LGHNT and FRNRAP. Germline trimming cut 7 bases from V and 0 bases from J; bases unmatched to any gene: 9. This CDR3 has 16 residues. The CDR3 nucleotides read TGTGCTAGTGCCCCTCGAGCGGGAAACTCCTACAATGAGCAGTTCTTC. Protein sequence: CASAPRAGNSYNEQFF.

The V and J genes are TRBV18 and TRBJ2-3; 10 nucleotides match TRBD2. V dropped 3 bases and J dropped 1; count of bases not matched to a gene: 10. CDR3 length: 18 amino acids. CDR1 KGHSH and CDR2 LQKENI come from the germline V gene. The DNA of the CDR3 is TGTGCCAGCTCACCGCGGCTGATAGCGGGGGGCGGCACAGATACGCAGTATTTT. It specifies CASSPRLIAGGGTDTQYF.

The chain uses TRBV5-1 and TRBJ2-5; a possible D gene is TRBD1 (5 bases). This CDR3 contains 15 residues. Germline lookup yields CDR1 SGHRS and CDR2 YFSETQ. V was shortened by 3 bases and J by 2 bases, with 14 bases between the two germline ends. The CDR3 reads CASSYNPQGQETQYF. The CDR3 DNA sequence: TGCGCCAGCAGCTATAACCCGCAGGGTCAAGAGACCCAGTACTTC.

The CDR3 is CASSQETDRDIGNEPQHF. DNA for the CDR3: TGCGCCAGCAGCCAAGAGACCGACCGGGACATCGGGAACGAGCCCCAGCATTTT. The chain uses TRBV4-1 and TRBJ1-5; possibly TRBD1 for D (6 bases). The CDR3 length is 18 residues. Trimming shortened V by 0 bases and J by 8 bases, and 23 bases separated the two germline ends. The germline V gene encodes CDR1 MGHRA and CDR2 YSYEKL.

This sequence joins TRBV10-2 and TRBJ2-5, with 15 bases fitting TRBD2. Trimming removed 0 bases from V and 11 bases from J; junction bases left unmatched: 7. The germline V gene encodes CDR1 WSHSY and CDR2 SAAADI. This CDR3 is built from 16 residues. The CDR3 protein is CASSESGTSGRKSQYF. The CDR3 DNA is TGCGCCAGCAGTGAGTCGGGGACTAGCGGGAGGAAATCGCAGTACTTC.

A remark on this clone: Compared with germline, one end of the junction differs, possibly owing to a read error. The chain is built from TRBV7-2 and TRBJ2-7; D unresolved. The CDR3 is 13 residues long. Germline V gives CDR1 SGHTA, CDR2 FQGNSA. The CDR3, as DNA: TGTGCCAACAGCTTGACCGCTACCTACGAGCAGTACTTC. It codes for CANSLTATYEQYF.